This TCR beta chain comes out of a study of OX40 agonist ivuxolimab in advanced cancers. Study details: Hepatocellular carcinoma, melanoma, renal cell or head and neck cancer was diagnosed in the dose-escalation patients. With a range of roughly 20 to 80, age averaged roughly 60 years, and 75% to 90% were male.

Libraries were prepared by immunoSEQ multiplex PCR; TCRdb keeps only in-frame clonotypes and omits some of them. The data hold fewer than 100,000 clones, with roughly nine tenths observed a single time. On this clone: The target antigen is unknown.

Per germline, CDR1 PRHDT and CDR2 FYEKMQ (reference sequence). This CDR3 is built from 16 residues. Trimming left V 5 bases short and J 2 bases short, with 17 bases between. The study's findings and limits: At 0.1 to 3.0 mg/kg, CD4+ and CD8+ blood T cells expanded clonally by week 6. Expanded peripheral T cell antigen specificity was not determined.

The rearrangement uses TRBV13 and TRBJ2-3; D not certain. The TCR comes from an adult with an advanced solid tumor such as melanoma, head and neck, liver or kidney cancer. This specimen consisted of CD4+ or CD8+ T cells sorted from blood, obtained in a trial of the OX40 agonist ivuxolimab. This CDR3 is CASSHQSFRNTDTQYF. The CDR3 DNA follows: TGTGCCAGCAGCCACCAGTCCTTCCGCAACACAGATACGCAGTATTTT.